Each of the 18 T cell receptor beta chains below was sequenced from the same sample in a study of Graves' ophthalmopathy and Graves' hyperthyroidism. From RNA, the CDR3 regions of TCR beta chains were amplified and sequenced. HTBI primers served in a first-round RT-PCR, which a second-round multiplex PCR followed. TCRdb reprocessed the multiplex PCR reads via MiXCR and lists one record per CDR3 protein. The data contain some 390,000 distinct CDR3 sequences, about 16% of them singletons. Specimen: peripheral blood. The receptor set was obtained from a woman younger than 30 with Graves' ophthalmopathy.

This clonotype was found many times. The V call is TRBV13, the J call TRBJ1-2; D uncertain. The CDR3 has 14 residues. V was cut by 6 bases and J by 4 bases, with 15 bases left in between. The germline gives CDR1 PRHDT, CDR2 FYEKMQ (reference sequence). This chain's CDR3 is CASSSRERSYGYTF. The CDR3 nucleotides read TGTGCCAGCAGTTCGAGGGAACGTTCCTATGGCTACACCTTC.

The sample holds many counts of this clonotype. V gene TRBV18 combines with J gene TRBJ1-2; D is ambiguous. This CDR3 is built from 15 residues. CDR1 KGHSH and CDR2 LQKENI come from the germline V gene. Deletions cut 6 bases from V and 1 base from J, with 15 bases between. The CDR3 coding sequence is TGTGCCAGCTCCCCTACCTTGAACTATAACTATGGCTACACCTTC. Translated: CASSPTLNYNYGYTF.

Many counts were recorded for this clonotype. The rearrangement uses TRBV5-1 and TRBJ2-3; 7 bases match TRBD1. Trimming cost V 3 bases and J 1 base; bases outside gene matches: 2. Germline V gives CDR1 SGHRS, CDR2 YFSETQ. The length of the CDR3 is 14 residues. The CDR3 bases are TGCGCCAGCAGCTCCGGACAGGGCACAGATACGCAGTATTTT. Translated: CASSSGQGTDTQYF. The full variable domain, completed using reference TRBV5-1 and TRBJ2-3, is KAGVTQTPRYLIKTRGQQVTLSCSPISGHRSVSWYQQTPGQGLQFLFEYFSETQRNKGNFPGRFSGRQFSNSRSEMNVSTLELGDSALYLCASSSGQGTDTQYFGPGTRLTVL.

This clonotype has at least ten counts. The gene calls are TRBV27 and TRBJ2-7; D is unclear. CDR1 MNHEY and CDR2 SMNVEV come from the germline V gene (reference sequence). The CDR3 sequence is 13 residues long. Trimming removed 8 bases at V and 0 bases at J, with 11 bases between. CDR3 in DNA: TGTGCCAGCCGATGGGGTCGCTCCTACGAGCAGTACTTC. Translated, it gives CASRWGRSYEQYF.

This clonotype was counted ten times or more. The V call is TRBV28, the J call TRBJ2-7, with D perhaps being TRBD1 or TRBD2 (6 bases each). The CDR3 loop spans 14 amino acids. Deletions cut 8 bases from V and 1 base from J, with 15 bases between. Per the germline V gene, CDR1 is MDHEN and CDR2 is SYDVKM. Here the CDR3 reads CASGGGTSSYEQYF. In DNA form, the CDR3 reads TGTGCCAGCGGGGGCGGGACATCATCCTACGAGCAGTACTTC. Looking up the rest from reference TRBV28 and TRBJ2-7 gives the full variable domain: DVKVTQSSRYLVKRTGEKVFLECVQDMDHENMFWYRQDPGLGLRLIYFSYDVKMKEKGDIPEGYSVSREKKERFSLILESASTNQTSMYLCASGGGTSSYEQYFGPGTRLTVT.

This clonotype was recorded at least ten times. This may be a read error: a much more frequent sequence differs by one nucleotide. V is TRBV12-3 or TRBV12-4 and J is TRBJ2-7, with D unresolved. The CDR3 is made up of 12 amino acids. The V gene lost 2 bases and the J gene lost 4 bases, with 6 bases spanning the gap. The CDR3 sequence is CASSLIAYEQYF. The CDR3 DNA is TGTGCCAGCAGTTTAATAGCTTACGAGCAGTACTTC.

V and J are TRBV24-1 and TRBJ1-2; 7 positions agree with TRBD1. The CDR3 consists of 13 residues. Trimming cost V 4 bases and J 5 bases; bases outside gene matches: 3. Germline V gene sequence: CDR1 KGHDR, CDR2 SFDVKD. CDR3 residues: CATSEGQQYGYTF. CDR3 nucleotides: TGTGCCACCAGTGAGGGACAGCAATATGGCTACACCTTC.

The chain couples TRBV11-1 to TRBJ2-7; 11 bases are a match to TRBD1. Germline V gene lookup returns CDR1 SGHAT and CDR2 FQDESV (reference sequence). The CDR3 sequence is 17 residues long. Germline trimming cut 3 bases from V and 5 bases from J; bases unmatched to any gene: 12. The CDR3 nucleotides are TGTGCCAGCAGCTTGGTTACCGGGACAGGGGGTCCCGACGAGCAGTACTTC. It translates to CASSLVTGTGGPDEQYF.

This clonotype was observed at least ten times. The CDR3 spells CASSWAGDRNEQYF. The CDR3 nucleotides read TGTGCCAGTAGTTGGGCAGGGGATAGGAACGAGCAGTACTTC. The chain carries TRBV19 and TRBJ2-7; D may be TRBD1 (6 bases). The CDR3 is 14 residues long. Trimming removed 5 bases from V and 5 bases from J, with 16 bases in between. Germline V gene sequence: CDR1 LNHDA, CDR2 SQIVND (reference sequence).

This clonotype was detected many times. V is TRBV28 and J is TRBJ2-2; D may correspond to TRBD1 or TRBD2 (6 bases each). The V and J ends lost 6 bases and 3 bases respectively, with 14 bases between them. The CDR3 is 15 amino acids. The germline CDR1 and CDR2 sequences are MDHEN and SYDVKM. The CDR3 is CASRRGDIDTGELFF. The CDR3 DNA reads as TGTGCCAGCAGGAGGGGGGACATTGACACCGGGGAGCTGTTTTTT.

This clonotype was recorded many times. CDR3 sequence: CASSDGPQGREQYF. In DNA, the CDR3 is TGTGCCAGCAGTGATGGTCCACAGGGGCGAGAGCAGTACTTC. The chain recombines TRBV2 with TRBJ2-7; 7 bases line up with TRBD1. This CDR3 has 14 residues. V gave up 3 bases and J gave up 7 bases; unmatched junction bases: 9. Germline V gene lookup returns CDR1 SNHLY and CDR2 FYNNEI.

This clonotype occurred once. This rearrangement joins TRBV28 to TRBJ2-7, with a possible D match to TRBD1 (6 bases). This CDR3 has 15 amino acids. The germline V gene encodes CDR1 MDHEN and CDR2 SYDVKM. V gave up 1 base and J gave up 2 bases, with 12 bases separating them. CDR3 sequence reads: CASSLSPGVAYEQYF. DNA of the CDR3: TGTGCCAGCAGTTTATCCCCAGGGGTGGCCTACGAGCAGTACTTC.

The sample holds many counts of this clonotype. The chain uses TRBV5-5 and TRBJ1-1, with D uncertain. There are 15 residues in the CDR3. Looked up from germline, CDR1 is SGHKS and CDR2 is YYEKEE (reference sequence). V gave up 3 bases and J gave up 5 bases, with 17 bases separating them. CDR3 coding DNA: TGTGCCAGCAGCTCGTGGACGTCCCAAGGGACTGAAGCTTTCTTT. Encoded protein: CASSSWTSQGTEAFF.

This clonotype was counted ten times or more. The chain recombines TRBV5-6 with TRBJ2-5; tentatively, D is TRBD1 (5 bases). With 2 bases removed from V and 5 bases from J, the gap between germline ends came to 19 bases. Germline values: CDR1 SGHDT, CDR2 YYEEEE. The CDR3 is made up of 16 amino acids. The CDR3 nucleotides are TGTGCCAGCAGCTTAGGGGCAGGTTGGCAAGGGGAGACCCAGTACTTC. Protein: CASSLGAGWQGETQYF. The full variable domain, with the rest looked up from reference TRBV5-6 and TRBJ2-5, is DAGVTQSPTHLIKTRGQQVTLRCSPKSGHDTVSWYQQALGQGPQFIFQYYEEEERQRGNFPDRFSGHQFPNYSSELNVNALLLGDSALYLCASSLGAGWQGETQYFGPGTRLLVL.

This clonotype was counted at least ten times. The V gene is TRBV19, the J gene TRBJ2-2, with D hard to call. Trimming shortened V by 5 bases and J by 3 bases, and 10 bases separated the two germline ends. This CDR3 spans 14 amino acids. Per germline, CDR1 LNHDA and CDR2 SQIVND (reference sequence). This CDR3 is CASSSGPHTGELFF. For the CDR3, the DNA is TGTGCCAGTAGTTCCGGGCCACACACCGGGGAGCTGTTTTTT.

The chain uses TRBV7-8 and TRBJ2-7; D tentatively reads TRBD1 or TRBD2 (5 bases each). This CDR3 is built from 14 residues. From germline, CDR1 is SGHVS and CDR2 FQNEAQ. The ends were cut back, 3 bases at V and 4 bases at J, with 13 bases in the middle. This CDR3 is CASSLGVFDYEQYF. CDR3 nucleotides: TGTGCCAGCAGCTTGGGGGTTTTTGATTACGAGCAGTACTTC.

This clonotype occurred many times. The chain has TRBV28 and TRBJ2-7, with a weak D call TRBD1 (5 bases). V lost 6 bases to trimming and J lost 0 bases, with 12 bases between them. The V gene's germline CDR1 is MDHEN and CDR2 SYDVKM. This CDR3 contains 14 residues. Written as DNA, the CDR3 is TGTGCCAGCAGGTTCCCGGACACCTCCTACGAGCAGTACTTC. Its protein is CASRFPDTSYEQYF.

This clonotype was found many times. V usage is TRBV30 and J usage is TRBJ2-2; 10 bases align to TRBD1. V lost 7 bases and J lost 4; bases outside the gene matches: 6. Per the germline V gene, CDR1 is GTSNPN and CDR2 is SVGIG (reference sequence). The CDR3 extends over 14 amino acids. CDR3 coding DNA: TGTGCCTACCTGACAGGGGGCATCACCGGGGAGCTGTTTTTT. The encoded protein is CAYLTGGITGELFF.